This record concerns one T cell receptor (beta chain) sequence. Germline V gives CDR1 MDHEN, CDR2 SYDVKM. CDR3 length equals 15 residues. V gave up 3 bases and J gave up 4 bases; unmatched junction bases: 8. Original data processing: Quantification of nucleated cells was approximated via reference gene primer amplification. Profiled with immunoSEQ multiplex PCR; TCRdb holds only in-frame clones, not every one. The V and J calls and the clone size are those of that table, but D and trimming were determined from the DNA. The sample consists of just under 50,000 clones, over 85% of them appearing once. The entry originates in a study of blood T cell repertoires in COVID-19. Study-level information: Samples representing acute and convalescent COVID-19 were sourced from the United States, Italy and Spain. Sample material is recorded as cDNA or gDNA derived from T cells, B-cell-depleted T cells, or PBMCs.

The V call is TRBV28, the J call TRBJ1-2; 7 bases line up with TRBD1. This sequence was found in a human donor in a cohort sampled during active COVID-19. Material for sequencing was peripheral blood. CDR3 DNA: TGTGCCAGCAGTTTGCCCGACAGGGAAATCTATGGCTACACCTTC. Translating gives CASSLPDREIYGYTF.